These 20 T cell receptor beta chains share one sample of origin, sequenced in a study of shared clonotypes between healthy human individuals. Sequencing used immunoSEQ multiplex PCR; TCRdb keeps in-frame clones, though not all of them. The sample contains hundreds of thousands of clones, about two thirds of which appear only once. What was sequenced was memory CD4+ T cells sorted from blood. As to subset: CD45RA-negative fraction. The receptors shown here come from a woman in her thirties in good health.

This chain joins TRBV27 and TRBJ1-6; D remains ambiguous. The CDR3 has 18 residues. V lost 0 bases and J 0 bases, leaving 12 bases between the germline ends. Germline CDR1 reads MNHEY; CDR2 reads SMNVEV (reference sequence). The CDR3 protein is CASSLSLQQSSYNSPLHF. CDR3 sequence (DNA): TGTGCCAGCAGTTTATCTTTACAGCAGAGCTCCTATAATTCACCCCTCCACTTT.

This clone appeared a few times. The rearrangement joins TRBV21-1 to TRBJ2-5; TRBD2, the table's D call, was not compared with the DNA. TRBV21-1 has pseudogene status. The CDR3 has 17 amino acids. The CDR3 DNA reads TGTGCCAGCGCAAGCCTCCGGCGGGAGGGCGTCGGGGAGACCCAGTACTTC. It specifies CASASLRREGVGETQYF.

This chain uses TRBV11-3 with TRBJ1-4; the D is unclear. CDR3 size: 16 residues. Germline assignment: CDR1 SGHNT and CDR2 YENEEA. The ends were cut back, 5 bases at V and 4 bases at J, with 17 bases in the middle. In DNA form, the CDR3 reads TGTGCCAGCAGCCCCCCAGGTGAAGCAGATAATGAAAAACTGTTTTTT. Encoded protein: CASSPPGEADNEKLFF.

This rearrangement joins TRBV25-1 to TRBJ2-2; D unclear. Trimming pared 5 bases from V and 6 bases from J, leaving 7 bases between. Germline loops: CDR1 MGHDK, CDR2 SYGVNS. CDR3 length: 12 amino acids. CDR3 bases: TGTGCCAGCAGTCGTGGGTCCGGGGAGCTGTTTTTT. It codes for CASSRGSGELFF.

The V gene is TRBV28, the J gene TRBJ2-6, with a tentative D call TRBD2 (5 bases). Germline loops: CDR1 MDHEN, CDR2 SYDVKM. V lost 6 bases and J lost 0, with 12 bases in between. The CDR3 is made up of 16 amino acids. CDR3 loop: CASRLGLSSGANVLTF. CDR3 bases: TGTGCCAGCAGACTAGGGTTGAGCTCTGGGGCCAACGTCCTGACTTTC.

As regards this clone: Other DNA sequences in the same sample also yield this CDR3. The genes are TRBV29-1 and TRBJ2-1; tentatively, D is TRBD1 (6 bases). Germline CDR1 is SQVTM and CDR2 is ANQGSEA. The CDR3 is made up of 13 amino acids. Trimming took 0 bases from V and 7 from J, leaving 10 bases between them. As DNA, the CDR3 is TGCAGCGTTGAAGATAGCAGGGGAAATGAGCAGTTCTTC. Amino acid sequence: CSVEDSRGNEQFF.

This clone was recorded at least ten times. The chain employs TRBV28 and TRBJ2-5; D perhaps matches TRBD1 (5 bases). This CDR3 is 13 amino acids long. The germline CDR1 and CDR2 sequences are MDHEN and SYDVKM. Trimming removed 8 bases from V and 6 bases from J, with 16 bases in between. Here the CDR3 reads CASGRGAEKTQYF. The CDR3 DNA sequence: TGTGCCAGCGGGCGTGGGGCGGAGAAGACCCAGTACTTC.

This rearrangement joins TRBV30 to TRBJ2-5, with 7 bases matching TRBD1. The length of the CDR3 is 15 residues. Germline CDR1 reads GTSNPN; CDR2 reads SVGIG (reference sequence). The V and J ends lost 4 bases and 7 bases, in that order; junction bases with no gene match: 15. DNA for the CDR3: TGTGCCTGGACCACACTATTAACAGGGGTTGGGACCCAGTACTTC. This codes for CAWTTLLTGVGTQYF.

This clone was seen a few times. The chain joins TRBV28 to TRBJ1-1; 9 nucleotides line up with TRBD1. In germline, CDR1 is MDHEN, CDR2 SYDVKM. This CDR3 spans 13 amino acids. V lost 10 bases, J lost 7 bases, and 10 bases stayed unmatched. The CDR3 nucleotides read TGTGCCACTCGGGACAGGGCTCTGGGTGAAGCTTTCTTT. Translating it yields CATRDRALGEAFF.

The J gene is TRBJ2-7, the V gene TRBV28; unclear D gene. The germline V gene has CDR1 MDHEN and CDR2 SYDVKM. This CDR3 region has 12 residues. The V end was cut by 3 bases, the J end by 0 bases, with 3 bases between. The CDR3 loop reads CASSFGSYEQYF. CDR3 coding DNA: TGTGCCAGCAGTTTTGGCTCCTACGAGCAGTACTTC.

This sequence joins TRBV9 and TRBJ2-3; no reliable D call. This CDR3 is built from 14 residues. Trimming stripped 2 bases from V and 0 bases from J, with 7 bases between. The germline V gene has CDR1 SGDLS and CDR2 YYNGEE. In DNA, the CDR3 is TGTGCCAGCAGCGTCACCCCTAGCACAGATACGCAGTATTTT. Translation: CASSVTPSTDTQYF.

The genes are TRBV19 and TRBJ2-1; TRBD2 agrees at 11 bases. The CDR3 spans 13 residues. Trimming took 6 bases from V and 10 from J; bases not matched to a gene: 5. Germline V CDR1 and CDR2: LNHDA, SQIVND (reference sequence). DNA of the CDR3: TGTGCCAGTAGAGTAGCGGGAGGGGAGGAGCAGTTCTTC. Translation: CASRVAGGEEQFF.

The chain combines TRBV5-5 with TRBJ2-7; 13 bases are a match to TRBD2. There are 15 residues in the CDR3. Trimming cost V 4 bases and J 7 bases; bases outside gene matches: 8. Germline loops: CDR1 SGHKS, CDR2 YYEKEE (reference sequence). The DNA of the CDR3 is TGTGCCAGCAGCCAGGCTGGACTAGCGGGAGTTGAGCAGTACTTC. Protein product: CASSQAGLAGVEQYF.

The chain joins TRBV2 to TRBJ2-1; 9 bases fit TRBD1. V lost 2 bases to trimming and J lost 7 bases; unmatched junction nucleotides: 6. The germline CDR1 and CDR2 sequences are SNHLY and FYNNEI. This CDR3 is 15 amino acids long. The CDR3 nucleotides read TGTGCCAGCAGTGAACGGACAGGGGCGAGGAATGAGCAGTTCTTC. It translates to CASSERTGARNEQFF.

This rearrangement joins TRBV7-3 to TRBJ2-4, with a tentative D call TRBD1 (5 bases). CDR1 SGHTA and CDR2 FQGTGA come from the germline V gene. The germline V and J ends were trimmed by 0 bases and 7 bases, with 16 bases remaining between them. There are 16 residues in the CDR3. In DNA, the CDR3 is TGTGCCAGCAGCTTAACGTTCCAGGGTCCCGGGAACATTCAGTACTTC. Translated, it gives CASSLTFQGPGNIQYF.

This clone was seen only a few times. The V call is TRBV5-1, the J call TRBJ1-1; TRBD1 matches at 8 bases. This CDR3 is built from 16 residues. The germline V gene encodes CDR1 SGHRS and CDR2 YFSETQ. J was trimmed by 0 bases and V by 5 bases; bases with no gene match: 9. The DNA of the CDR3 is TGCGCCAGCAGTCAACAGGGGGATTATATGAACACTGAAGCTTTCTTT. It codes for CASSQQGDYMNTEAFF.

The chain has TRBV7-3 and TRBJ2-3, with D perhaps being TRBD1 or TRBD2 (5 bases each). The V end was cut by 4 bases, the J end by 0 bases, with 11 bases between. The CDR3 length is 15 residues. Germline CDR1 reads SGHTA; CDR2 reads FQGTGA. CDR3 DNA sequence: TGTGCCAGCAGCTCCCCGGGGCCTAGCACAGATACGCAGTATTTT. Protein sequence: CASSSPGPSTDTQYF.

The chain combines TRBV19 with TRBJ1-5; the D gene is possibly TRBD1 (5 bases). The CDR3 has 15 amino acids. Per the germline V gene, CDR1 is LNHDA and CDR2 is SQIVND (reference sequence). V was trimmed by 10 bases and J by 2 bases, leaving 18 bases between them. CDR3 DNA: TGTGCCACCGTAGGGAGGGGAAGGGGCAATCAGCCCCAGCATTTT. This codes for CATVGRGRGNQPQHF.

CDR3 region: CASSPQEGLANEKLFF. Written as DNA, the CDR3 is TGTGCCAGCAGCCCACAGGAGGGGTTAGCTAATGAAAAACTGTTTTTT. J is TRBJ1-4 and V is TRBV7-3; possibly TRBD1 for D (5 bases). Germline V gene lookup returns CDR1 SGHTA and CDR2 FQGTGA. The ends were cut back, 5 bases at V and 3 bases at J, with 16 bases in the middle. There are 16 residues in the CDR3. The full variable domain, its missing parts supplied by reference TRBV7-3 and TRBJ1-4, is GAGVSQTPSNKVTEKGKYVELRCDPISGHTALYWYRQSLGQGPEFLIYFQGTGAADDSGLPNDRFFAVRPEGSVSTLKIQRTERGDSAVYLCASSPQEGLANEKLFFGSGTQLSVL.

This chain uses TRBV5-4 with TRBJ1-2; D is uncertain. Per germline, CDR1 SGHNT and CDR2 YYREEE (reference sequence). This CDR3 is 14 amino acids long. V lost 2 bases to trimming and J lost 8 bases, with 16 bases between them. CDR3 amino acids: CASSLKSGVRGYTF. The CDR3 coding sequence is TGTGCCAGCAGCTTAAAAAGCGGGGTCCGGGGCTACACCTTC.